This entry lists 28 T cell receptor beta chains sequenced from one sample in a study of read filtering for tumor transcriptome and immune sequencing. From around 0.4 ug of RNA, a library with molecular barcoded alpha/delta and beta/gamma adaptors was made. MiXCR, run by TCRdb on the reads, gives a single entry per CDR3 protein. This table has 15,000 to 20,000 distinct CDR3 sequences, around 20% appearing once. Sample: a population of CD138-negative cells sorted from bone marrow. The origin of the receptors is a donor aged 40 or older with multiple myeloma.

This clonotype was recorded many times. The V gene is TRBV7-6, the J gene TRBJ2-7; tentative D call: TRBD2 (6 bases). Deletions cut 7 bases from V and 5 bases from J, with 18 bases between. The V gene's germline CDR1 is SGHVS and CDR2 FNYEAQ. The CDR3 runs 14 residues. DNA of the CDR3: TGTGCCAGCAATCCGGGACTCCCGTATGACGAGCAGTACTTC. Its translation: CASNPGLPYDEQYF. Looking up the rest from reference TRBV7-6 and TRBJ2-7 gives the full variable domain: GAGVSQSPRYKVTKRGQDVALRCDPISGHVSLYWYRQALGQGPEFLTYFNYEAQQDKSGLPNDRFSAERPEGSISTLTIQRTEQRDSAMYRCASNPGLPYDEQYFGPGTRLTVT.

This clonotype was seen many times. The genes are TRBV29-1 and TRBJ2-1, with TRBD2 matching over 12 bases. The CDR3 contains 16 residues. The germline CDR1 and CDR2 sequences are SQVTM and ANQGSEA. The V segment lost 6 bases and the J segment 2 bases; nucleotides outside the gene matches: 8. CDR3 in amino acids: CSVMTSGSTPYNEQFF. CDR3 DNA: TGCAGCGTCATGACTAGCGGGAGTACCCCCTACAATGAGCAGTTCTTC.

This clonotype was recorded at least ten times. This chain links TRBV2 with TRBJ2-3; D may be TRBD2 (6 bases). V was trimmed by 3 bases and J by 11 bases, leaving 18 bases between them. The germline CDR1 and CDR2 sequences are SNHLY and FYNNEI. This CDR3 comprises 14 residues. The chain's CDR3 is CASSEGLGRMRQYF. The DNA for the CDR3 is TGTGCCAGCAGTGAGGGACTGGGAAGGATGAGGCAGTATTTT.

A word on this clonotype: Here the CDR3 omits its conserved ending phenylalanine or tryptophan, so a read error is the likely source. It is unclear where the CDR3 begins or ends on the DNA, so no DNA is shown, and the CDR3 is as TCRdb lists it. The chain links TRBV6-5 to TRBJ1-6. Ends included, the CDR3 has 15 residues. Germline V CDR1 and CDR2: MNHEY, SVGAGI. The CDR3 sequence is CASTEGGVLDSPPHS.

This clonotype was counted only a few times. The rearrangement uses TRBV12-5 and TRBJ2-1; 11 nucleotides agree with TRBD1. Trimming took 7 bases from V and 2 from J; bases not matched to a gene: 4. The CDR3 has 15 residues. Germline-derived CDR1 and CDR2 are LGHNT and FRNRAP. The CDR3 DNA follows: TGTGCTAGTGTTGGGACAGGGGGGACCTACAATGAGCAGTTCTTC. Translation gives CASVGTGGTYNEQFF.

This clonotype has a handful of counts. V gene TRBV28 combines with J gene TRBJ1-4, with D possibly TRBD1 on 5 matching bases. This CDR3 has 13 amino acids. Between the trimmed V and J ends, which lost 5 bases and 10 bases, there was a span of 14 bases. Germline V gene lookup returns CDR1 MDHEN and CDR2 SYDVKM. The CDR3 bases are TGTGCCAGCAGTCCCTCTGGGACGGGAAAACTGTTTTTT. This codes for CASSPSGTGKLFF.

At least ten counts were recorded for this clonotype. J is TRBJ2-2 and V is TRBV6-1, with 8 bases aligning to TRBD1. Germline V gene sequence: CDR1 MNHNS, CDR2 SASEGT. This CDR3 has 15 amino acids. Trimming at V came to 4 bases and at J to 5 bases, leaving 6 bases not matched to a gene. CDR3 region: CASSASGGVTGELFF. In DNA form, the CDR3 reads TGTGCCAGCAGTGCTTCAGGGGGCGTAACCGGGGAGCTGTTTTTT.

The V call is TRBV6-5, the J call TRBJ1-1; maybe TRBD1 (5 bases). This CDR3 is built from 15 residues. Germline CDR1 MNHEY, CDR2 SVGAGI. Trimming took off 0 bases at V and 4 bases at J, with 12 bases between the two ends. CDR3 in amino acids: CASSYSKGALTEAFF. CDR3 bases: TGTGCCAGCAGTTACTCGAAAGGGGCGCTCACTGAAGCTTTCTTT.

This clonotype showed up many times. The rearrangement links TRBV29-1 to TRBJ1-5; D is unclear. V was shortened by 5 bases and J by 0 bases, with 14 bases between the two germline ends. The germline V gene encodes CDR1 SQVTM and CDR2 ANQGSEA. The CDR3 is 15 residues long. This CDR3 is CSVSMGLPSNQPQHF. In DNA, the CDR3 is TGCAGCGTTTCCATGGGGTTACCTAGCAATCAGCCCCAGCATTTT.

This clonotype was seen repeatedly, ten times or more. V gene TRBV5-1 combines with J gene TRBJ1-1; possible D gene TRBD1, 6 bases. CDR1 and CDR2 (germline): SGHRS, YFSETQ. Trimming removed 0 bases at V and 1 base at J, with 10 bases between. The CDR3 spans 15 residues. CDR3 sequence: CASSLELGANTEAFF. In DNA, the CDR3 is TGCGCCAGCAGCTTGGAGTTGGGGGCGAACACTGAAGCTTTCTTT.

This clonotype occurred many times. CDR3 protein: CASRITDTQYF. The CDR3 DNA reads as TGTGCCAGCAGAATCACAGATACGCAGTATTTT. The rearrangement joins TRBV6-2 or TRBV6-3 to TRBJ2-3; D uncertain. Germline lookup yields CDR1 MNHEY and CDR2 SVGEGT. The CDR3 is 11 residues long. V lost 6 bases and J 2 bases, leaving 3 bases between the germline ends.

This sequence joins TRBV3-1 and TRBJ2-3; the D is unclear. Germline V gives CDR1 LGHDT, CDR2 YNNKEL (reference sequence). Trimming took 5 bases from V and 0 from J, leaving 12 bases between them. There are 15 residues in the CDR3. The CDR3 DNA follows: TGTGCCAGCAGCTCCAGACCAGCTAGCACAGATACGCAGTATTTT. Encoded protein: CASSSRPASTDTQYF.

This clonotype was counted ten times or more. CDR3: CSVEVPSGRQVEQYF. For the CDR3, the DNA is TGCAGCGTTGAAGTGCCTAGCGGGAGGCAGGTCGAGCAGTACTTC. The chain carries TRBV29-1 and TRBJ2-7; 11 nucleotides agree with TRBD2. This CDR3 region has 15 residues. Germline loops: CDR1 SQVTM, CDR2 ANQGSEA. The junction had 8 bases not matched to a gene; V was cut back by 1 base and J by 6 bases.

This clonotype turned up a few times. V usage is TRBV4-3 and J usage is TRBJ1-1, with a weak D call TRBD1 (5 bases). Germline values: CDR1 LGHNA, CDR2 YSLEER. This CDR3 contains 14 residues. V lost 3 bases, J lost 8 bases, and 16 bases lay in between. The CDR3 spells CASSHLGLGEEAFF. CDR3 in DNA: TGCGCCAGCAGCCATTTGGGGTTGGGGGAAGAAGCTTTCTTT.

A few counts support this clonotype. J is TRBJ2-1 and V is TRBV7-9; 14 bases align to TRBD2. The trim removed 5 bases at V and 2 bases at J, leaving 2 bases unmatched. This CDR3 contains 16 residues. Germline loops: CDR1 SEHNR, CDR2 FQNEAQ (reference sequence). CDR3 sequence: CASSKGLAGAYNEQFF. Here the CDR3 DNA reads TGTGCCAGCAGCAAGGGACTAGCGGGAGCCTACAATGAGCAGTTCTTC.

This clonotype has at least ten counts. The rearrangement joins TRBV5-5 to TRBJ2-1, with 9 nucleotides matching TRBD1. The junction had 14 bases not matched to a gene; V was cut back by 4 bases and J by 12 bases. This CDR3 spans 15 amino acids. CDR1 and CDR2 (germline): SGHKS, YYEKEE (reference sequence). CDR3 protein: CASSARTGEIWVQFF. In DNA form, the CDR3 reads TGTGCCAGCAGCGCCAGGACAGGGGAGATTTGGGTGCAGTTCTTC.

This clonotype has ten or more counts. The V gene is TRBV9, the J gene TRBJ2-7; TRBD2 might be the D (6 bases). V gave up 0 bases and J gave up 3 bases, with 10 bases separating them. CDR1 and CDR2 from the germline V gene are SGDLS and YYNGEE. The CDR3 totals 14 residues. CDR3 bases: TGTGCCAGCAGCGTAGTGGCGGGAAGCTACGAGCAGTACTTC. Translating gives CASSVVAGSYEQYF.

This clonotype was observed many times. This chain joins TRBV29-1 and TRBJ1-1, with D unclear. Germline loops: CDR1 SQVTM, CDR2 ANQGSEA. The CDR3 is 14 residues long. Trimming shortened V by 7 bases and J by 0 bases, and 15 bases separated the two germline ends. CDR3 protein: CSASPSGMNTEAFF. The CDR3 nucleotides are TGCAGCGCCTCGCCGTCGGGTATGAACACTGAAGCTTTCTTT.

The V call is TRBV28, the J call TRBJ1-6; D is perhaps TRBD1 (6 bases). The V gene lost 5 bases and the J gene lost 0 bases, with 17 bases spanning the gap. The CDR3 contains 18 residues. Germline V gene lookup returns CDR1 MDHEN and CDR2 SYDVKM. The DNA for the CDR3 is TGTGCCAGCAGTCCCGCGGGGGCACCGAGCTCCTATAATTCACCCCTCCACTTT. Protein sequence: CASSPAGAPSSYNSPLHF.

In this sample, this clonotype turned up many times. J is TRBJ2-7 and V is TRBV27; 9 bases align to TRBD2. The V gene's germline CDR1 is MNHEY and CDR2 SMNVEV (reference sequence). The CDR3 contains 15 residues. Trimming at V came to 4 bases and at J to 2 bases, leaving 6 bases not matched to a gene. This chain's CDR3 is CASSSQREVPYEQYF. CDR3 nucleotides: TGTGCCAGCAGTTCCCAGCGGGAGGTCCCCTACGAGCAGTACTTC.

A word on this clonotype: This sequence may be a read error, since a much larger clone differs from it by one base. This sequence joins TRBV3-1 and TRBJ1-5; D unclear. Germline CDR1 is LGHDT and CDR2 is YNNKEL (reference sequence). The CDR3 is made up of 15 amino acids. Here the CDR3 reads CACSQGPGSNQPQHF. The CDR3 DNA reads as TGTGCCTGCAGCCAAGGTCCGGGGAGCAATCAGCCCCAGCATTTT. Combining the CDR3 with reference TRBV3-1 and TRBJ1-5 gives the whole variable domain DTAVSQTPKYLVTQMGNDKSIKCEQNLGHDTMYWYKQDSKKFLKIMFSYNNKELIINETVPNRFSPKSPDKAHLNLHINSLELGDSAVYFCACSQGPGSNQPQHFGDGTRLSIL.

This clonotype showed up many times. This chain links TRBV20-1 with TRBJ1-5; tentative D call: TRBD1 (6 bases). V was clipped by 8 bases and J by 6 bases, with 20 bases between them. The CDR3 extends over 14 amino acids. CDR1 and CDR2 (germline): DFQATT, SNEGSKA (reference sequence). The CDR3 DNA reads TGCAGTACAGGGACCGCGCATAGATTTCAGCCCCAGCATTTT. This encodes CSTGTAHRFQPQHF.

This rearrangement joins TRBV5-1 to TRBJ2-1, with TRBD2 matching over 10 bases. With 0 bases clipped from V and 9 bases from J, the junction kept 6 bases outside the gene matches. Germline assignment: CDR1 SGHRS and CDR2 YFSETQ. This CDR3 is built from 15 residues. CDR3 DNA: TGCGCCAGCAGCTTGGTGGTAGCGGGAGGTGGTGAGCAGTTCTTC. Protein sequence: CASSLVVAGGGEQFF.

This clonotype came up a few times. A much larger clone is a single base away; this may be a read error. CDR3 bases: TGTGCCAGCGCAGGGGGTTGGGACACCGGGGAGCTGTTTTTT. Protein product: CASAGGWDTGELFF. This rearrangement joins TRBV28 to TRBJ2-2, with 7 bases matching TRBD1. CDR3 length: 14 amino acids. The germline V gene has CDR1 MDHEN and CDR2 SYDVKM. With 8 bases clipped from V and 3 bases from J, the junction kept 6 bases outside the gene matches. The full variable domain, rest sourced from reference TRBV28 and TRBJ2-2, is DVKVTQSSRYLVKRTGEKVFLECVQDMDHENMFWYRQDPGLGLRLIYFSYDVKMKEKGDIPEGYSVSREKKERFSLILESASTNQTSMYLCASAGGWDTGELFFGEGSRLTVL.

At least ten counts were recorded for this clonotype. The CDR3 spells CASRTGKSEKLFF. CDR3 sequence (DNA): TGTGCCAGCAGAACAGGGAAAAGTGAAAAACTGTTTTTT. The chain combines TRBV7-3 with TRBJ1-4, with a possible D match to TRBD1 (6 bases). The germline V and J ends were trimmed by 6 bases and 7 bases, with 12 bases remaining between them. The CDR3 sequence is 13 residues long. Germline-derived CDR1 and CDR2 are SGHTA and FQGTGA. The whole variable domain, remainder taken from reference TRBV7-3 and TRBJ1-4, is GAGVSQTPSNKVTEKGKYVELRCDPISGHTALYWYRQSLGQGPEFLIYFQGTGAADDSGLPNDRFFAVRPEGSVSTLKIQRTERGDSAVYLCASRTGKSEKLFFGSGTQLSVL.

Details on this clonotype: The junction differs from germline at one of its ends, possibly a read error. The genes are TRBV29-1 and TRBJ2-1; D is possibly TRBD1 or TRBD2 (5 bases each). The CDR3 has 15 residues. Germline CDR1 reads SQVTM; CDR2 reads ANQGSEA. The CDR3, as DNA: TGCAGCGTTGAACTGTGGGAGACTTTAGACAGTGAGCAGTTTTTC. This gives the protein CSVELWETLDSEQFF.

This clonotype was found a few times. The chain couples TRBV28 to TRBJ2-5, with TRBD2 as a possible D gene (7 bases). Germline V lookup: CDR1 MDHEN, CDR2 SYDVKM. This CDR3 has 17 residues. The germline V and J ends were trimmed by 2 bases and 2 bases, with 18 bases remaining between them. The CDR3 bases are TGTGCCAGCAGTTTAATGGGGGCGGGAGCAGGGCAAGAGACCCAGTACTTC. Residues: CASSLMGAGAGQETQYF. Complete variable domain (other parts from reference TRBV28 and TRBJ2-5): DVKVTQSSRYLVKRTGEKVFLECVQDMDHENMFWYRQDPGLGLRLIYFSYDVKMKEKGDIPEGYSVSREKKERFSLILESASTNQTSMYLCASSLMGAGAGQETQYFGPGTRLLVL.

This clonotype was seen repeatedly, ten times or more. The rearrangement joins TRBV29-1 to TRBJ2-5; 10 bases agree with TRBD2. The germline gives CDR1 SQVTM, CDR2 ANQGSEA. The trim removed 6 bases at V and 4 bases at J, leaving 2 bases unmatched. The CDR3 runs to 12 residues. CDR3 coding DNA: TGCAGCGTAGCGGGAGGGCCAGAGACCCAGTACTTC. Protein product: CSVAGGPETQYF.